This passage covers 3 T cell receptor beta chains from one sample sequenced in a study of monozygotic twins with inflammatory bowel disease. TCRdb re-called the 5' RACE reads; every CDR3 protein appears as one record, without DNA. Seen in this sample are around 140,000 distinct CDR3 sequences; the ten most common clones hold roughly 2.5%. The material sequenced was blood. Source of these receptors: a human donor with ulcerative colitis or Crohn's disease, or a healthy co-twin of an affected twin (not recorded which).

The chain combines TRBV30 with TRBJ1-3; no DNA is available, so the TRBD1 call from TCRdb remains unchecked. Germline values: CDR1 GTSNPN, CDR2 SVGIG (reference sequence). The CDR3 has 16 residues. CDR3 amino acids: CAWSPPGTAFGNTIYF.

J is TRBJ2-4 and V is TRBV20-1; TCRdb outputs TRBD2, but without DNA this stays unchecked. The CDR3 spans 17 residues. The germline V gene encodes CDR1 DFQATT and CDR2 SNEGSKA (reference sequence). The CDR3 region is CSARLAGANLAKNIQYF.

The chain joins TRBV18 to TRBJ2-2. CDR1 KGHSH and CDR2 LQKENI come from the germline V gene. The CDR3 runs 12 residues. CDR3 loop: CASSPPGGELFF.